The T cell receptor (beta chain) described here comes from a study of blood T cell repertoires in COVID-19. Study-level background: Some COVID-19 samples were acute and others convalescent; all came from the United States, Italy and Spain. T cells, B-cell-depleted T cells, or PBMCs provided the cDNA or gDNA that served as material.

Residents of about two dozen US areas, aged roughly 18 to 89 years, made up the participants. Cohorts were assigned according to the clinical history that participants reported. Clones were sequenced by immunoSEQ multiplex PCR, and TCRdb holds only the in-frame ones, with some missing. The repertoire has 280,000 or so clones, nearly 90% of them found once; the top ten carry 1.7%. CDR1 and CDR2 from the germline V gene are MNHEY and SVGAGI. V was cut by 7 bases and J by 5 bases, with 14 bases left in between. The CDR3 covers 13 residues. The receptor was derived from a woman in her late teens or twenties with acute COVID-19. What was sequenced was PBMCs or T cells enriched from blood (not recorded which). The V call is TRBV6-5, the J call TRBJ1-1; D is undetermined. As DNA, the CDR3 is TGTGCCAGCACCACGCGGGCGAGTACTGAAGCTTTCTTT. As protein: CASTTRASTEAFF.